This record covers a single TCR beta chain. Its antigen is still unknown. This specimen comes from a study of T cells expressing NK-cell markers. For the study at large: Most of the eight sequenced donors tested HCMV-seropositive; one tested seronegative.

Template switching by 5'RACE with UMIs generated the TCR beta cDNA. TCRdb reprocessed the 5' RACE reads and stores each CDR3 protein as one record, lacking DNA. The sample totals about 260,000 distinct CDR3 sequences. Findings and limits, study-wide: The CD3+CD56-NKG2C+ fraction of a few donors was likewise dominated by these clonotypes.

The sequencing sample was made of blood T cells: a sorted CD56 or NKG2C T cell subset, CD4+ or CD8+ T cells, or bulk PBMC T cells (not recorded which). This TCR came from a man between 18 and 35 years old in good health.

The CDR3: CASSPPVGTSGRTNTGELFF. The chain joins TRBV18 to TRBJ2-2; TCRdb returns TRBD2, unconfirmable since there is no DNA. This CDR3 is built from 20 residues. Germline CDR1 KGHSH, CDR2 LQKENI.